One sample yielded the 16 T cell receptor beta chains listed below, sequenced in a study of response to subunit inactivated influenza vaccine. TCRdb re-called the RT-PCR reads with MiXCR, one entry per CDR3 protein. The sample lists 650,000 to 800,000 distinct CDR3 sequences, roughly 18% occurring once. This specimen consisted of PBMCs from blood, obtained roughly 5 days after vaccination. These receptor sequences come from a man aged 45-60 years who received an inactivated influenza vaccine.

The V gene is TRBV15, the J gene TRBJ2-3; the match to TRBD2 covers 9 bases. This CDR3 region has 16 residues. The germline CDR1 and CDR2 sequences are LNHNV and YYDKDF (reference sequence). The J segment lost 3 bases and the V segment lost 0 bases, leaving 4 bases of the junction unmatched. The CDR3 here is CATSRDSGGRTDTQYF. The CDR3 DNA sequence: TGTGCCACCAGCAGAGATAGCGGGGGAAGGACAGATACGCAGTATTTT. The full variable domain, in which reference TRBV15 and TRBJ2-3 provide the parts outside the CDR3, is DAMVIQNPRYQVTQFGKPVTLSCSQTLNHNVMYWYQQKSSQAPKLLFHYYDKDFNNEADTPDNFQSRRPNTSFCFLDIRSPGLGDTAMYLCATSRDSGGRTDTQYFGPGTRLTVL.

The rearrangement links TRBV20-1 to TRBJ2-7, with D hard to call. This CDR3 spans 11 amino acids. Germline lookup yields CDR1 DFQATT and CDR2 SNEGSKA (reference sequence). V lost 5 bases to trimming and J lost 3 bases, with 8 bases between them. The CDR3 DNA follows: TGCAGTGCTGGGAAGGACTACGAGCAGTACTTC. Its translation: CSAGKDYEQYF.

The chain employs TRBV7-9 and TRBJ2-7, with D uncertain. The CDR3 spans 15 residues. V lost 5 bases, J lost 0 bases, and 14 bases lay in between. From germline, CDR1 is SEHNR and CDR2 FQNEAQ (reference sequence). DNA for the CDR3: TGTGCCAGCAGCGATGGACCGCTTAGCTCCTACGAGCAGTACTTC. Translating it yields CASSDGPLSSYEQYF.

There are a few counts of this clonotype. The V call is TRBV29-1, the J call TRBJ2-7; D remains ambiguous. V was shortened by 0 bases and J by 7 bases, with 10 bases between the two germline ends. Per germline, CDR1 SQVTM and CDR2 ANQGSEA. The CDR3 is 12 amino acids. The CDR3 nucleotides are TGCAGCGTTGAAGAGGTAGGGCGGGAGCAGTACTTC. It yields the protein CSVEEVGREQYF.

The chain carries TRBV20-1 and TRBJ2-1; 9 bases are shared with TRBD2. The V gene end was trimmed by 5 bases and the J gene end by 5 bases; junction bases not matched to a gene: 7. The CDR3 extends over 14 amino acids. Germline V lookup: CDR1 DFQATT, CDR2 SNEGSKA (reference sequence). The CDR3 reads CSAPLAGADNEQFF. The CDR3 DNA follows: TGCAGTGCTCCCTTAGCGGGGGCTGACAATGAGCAGTTCTTC.

This clonotype was counted only a few times. V usage is TRBV7-2 and J usage is TRBJ2-7; 11 bases are shared with TRBD2. This CDR3 is 14 amino acids long. Germline V gene sequence: CDR1 SGHTA, CDR2 FQGNSA. V was pared by 5 bases and J by 6 bases, with 6 bases of the junction left unmatched. CDR3 nucleotides: TGTGCCAGCAGCCCCCAAGGACTAGCGGGCGAGCAGTACTTC. Translating gives CASSPQGLAGEQYF.

This clonotype was detected a few times. The chain combines TRBV5-1 with TRBJ2-3; D gene ambiguous. This CDR3 is built from 17 residues. Per the germline V gene, CDR1 is SGHRS and CDR2 is YFSETQ. Trimming stripped 0 bases from V and 6 bases from J, with 20 bases between. In DNA, the CDR3 is TGCGCCAGCAGCTTGGCCAAACGTTACGACGCGTCGGATACGCAGTATTTT. Translating it yields CASSLAKRYDASDTQYF.

A note on this clonotype: One base away lies a much larger clone, so this may be a sequencing read error. V gene TRBV7-8 combines with J gene TRBJ1-1; no firm D call. Germline-derived CDR1 and CDR2 are SGHVS and FQNEAQ. This CDR3 comprises 13 residues. The CDR3, as DNA: TGTGCCAACAGCTTTGACGAGAACACTGAAGCTTTCTTT. It translates to CANSFDENTEAFF. Based on the CDR3 plus reference TRBV7-8 and TRBJ1-1, the full variable domain is GAGVSQSPRYKVAKRGQDVALRCDPISGHVSLFWYQQALGQGPEFLTYFQNEAQLDKSGLPSDRFFAERPEGSVSTLKIQRTQQEDSAVYLCANSFDENTEAFFGQGTRLTVV.

The chain joins TRBV7-2 to TRBJ2-1; D is unclear. Germline CDR1 and CDR2: SGHTA and FQGNSA. V lost 1 base and J 9 bases, leaving 13 bases between the germline ends. This CDR3 is 14 amino acids long. CDR3 DNA sequence: TGTGCCAGCAGCTTAGGCTTGACGTTTGGTGAGCAGTTCTTC. Translating it yields CASSLGLTFGEQFF.

The gene calls are TRBV2 and TRBJ2-1, with D possibly TRBD2 on 6 matching bases. The CDR3 has 15 residues. Germline V gives CDR1 SNHLY, CDR2 FYNNEI. Trimming cost V 3 bases and J 4 bases, with 13 bases left between them. CDR3 sequence (DNA): TGTGCCAGCAGTGAGTCGGGGGTCCTTTACAATGAGCAGTTCTTC. This encodes CASSESGVLYNEQFF.

In its sample, this clonotype was seen a few times. The V gene is TRBV15, the J gene TRBJ1-1, with D possibly matching TRBD1 (5 bases). The germline gives CDR1 LNHNV, CDR2 YYDKDF (reference sequence). The CDR3 loop spans 17 amino acids. Deletions cut 0 bases from V and 0 bases from J, with 14 bases between. The CDR3 nucleotides read TGTGCCACCAGCAGAGACCCATCGACAGCAATGAACACTGAAGCTTTCTTT. Translation: CATSRDPSTAMNTEAFF.

This clonotype has only one observation. The chain has TRBV7-2 and TRBJ2-2; D unresolved. V lost 7 bases, J lost 2 bases, and 17 bases lay in between. This CDR3 is built from 16 residues. Germline V gene data show CDR1 as SGHTA and CDR2 as FQGNSA. In DNA form, the CDR3 reads TGTGCCAGCACCCCCGGGCGGCCCCAAAACACCGGGGAGCTGTTTTTT. It specifies CASTPGRPQNTGELFF.

V gene TRBV28 combines with J gene TRBJ2-3, with D uncertain. This CDR3 contains 15 residues. Trimming cost V 7 bases and J 2 bases, with 16 bases left between them. CDR1 is MDHEN, CDR2 SYDVKM, per germline. CDR3 sequence reads: CASKLSARYTDTQYF. CDR3 DNA sequence: TGTGCCAGCAAACTTTCGGCGCGGTACACAGATACGCAGTATTTT.

The J gene is TRBJ2-3, the V gene TRBV20-1; D not certain. The V gene lost 1 base and the J gene lost 0 bases, with 5 bases spanning the gap. The germline V gene encodes CDR1 DFQATT and CDR2 SNEGSKA (reference sequence). This CDR3 is 13 amino acids long. The CDR3 nucleotides are TGCAGTGCTAGAGTACCTAGCACAGATACGCAGTATTTT. Amino acid sequence: CSARVPSTDTQYF.

This clonotype was seen a handful of times. The chain joins TRBV27 to TRBJ2-1; the match to TRBD2 covers 9 bases. Germline V lookup: CDR1 MNHEY, CDR2 SMNVEV (reference sequence). V gave up 3 bases and J gave up 4 bases; unmatched junction bases: 7. This CDR3 region has 16 residues. The CDR3: CASSFLGTSSYNEQFF. The CDR3 DNA sequence: TGTGCCAGCAGTTTCCTCGGGACTAGCAGTTACAATGAGCAGTTCTTC.

This clonotype was detected only a few times. This chain uses TRBV11-2 with TRBJ1-1; possible D gene TRBD1, 5 bases. The CDR3 totals 17 residues. In germline, CDR1 is SGHAT, CDR2 FQNNGV. V was cut by 1 base and J by 5 bases, with 20 bases left in between. CDR3 sequence (DNA): TGTGCCAGCAGCTTAGCCACAGGCGGAGGTCGGGGTACTGAAGCTTTCTTT. It is translated as CASSLATGGGRGTEAFF.